These T cell receptor beta chains were read from a single sample in a study of blood T cell repertoires in COVID-19. Assay: immunoSEQ multiplex PCR; the TCRdb copy retains only in-frame clones and omits some. The table has fewer than 60,000 clones, roughly 74% seen once. The sample taken for sequencing was peripheral blood. The receptors originated from a human donor in a cohort sampled during active COVID-19. Each CDR3 is given with its conserved first and last residue. The D gene is left open where the match is weak. The size field is filled for only some rows; it gives once, few, many or a size class.

>TRBV30|TRBJ2-7|TRBD2|-
TGTGCCTGGAGTGAGGGGTCCGGATTAGGACTAGCGGGAGAAGGCTACGAGCAGTACTTC
CAWSEGSGLGLAGEGYEQYF
>TRBV12-5|TRBJ2-1|-|-
TGTGCTAGTGGTTTGGGTGCCTTGTCGGGAGTAATGGATGAGCAGTTCTTC
CASGLGALSGVMDEQFF
>TRBV30|TRBJ2-2|TRBD1|-
TGTGCCTGGAGGGCACAGGGGGCTGGGACCGGGGAGCTGTTTTTT
CAWRAQGAGTGELFF
>TRBV21-1|TRBJ2-3|-|-
TGTGCCAGCAGCTCGCAGGATACGCAGTATTTT
CASSSQDTQYF
>TRBV18|TRBJ2-1|-|-
TGTGCCAGCTCACCCCCAATTAGGACAGATTACAATGAGCAGTTCTTC
CASSPPIRTDYNEQFF
>TRBV10-3|TRBJ2-1|TRBD2|-
TGTGCCATCAGTGCCCAGCGGGGGGGCCAGAATGAGCAGTTCTTC
CAISAQRGGQNEQFF
>TRBV10-3|TRBJ2-4|TRBD1|-
TGTGCCATCAGTGAGGGCAGGGGGCCCAAAAACATTCAGTACTTC
CAISEGRGPKNIQYF
>TRBV28|TRBJ1-5|-|-
TGTGCCAGCAGGACAGCTAGGAGCAATCAGCCCCAGCATTTT
CASRTARSNQPQHF
>TRBV4-2|TRBJ1-1|TRBD1|-
TGTGCCAGCAGCTATACCTCCGGGACAGGGGGTTACACTGAAGCTTTCTTT
CASSYTSGTGGYTEAFF
>TRBV5-1|TRBJ2-3|TRBD2|few
TGCGCCAGCAGGATAGCGGGAGTTAGAGATACGCAGTATTTT
CASRIAGVRDTQYF
>TRBV9|TRBJ2-1|-|-
TGTGCCAGCAGCGTAGCAAGCGCCAGCTCCTACAATGAGCAGTTCTTC
CASSVASASSYNEQFF
>TRBV2|TRBJ1-2|TRBD1|-
TGTGCCAGCAGCGCGACAGGGAACTATGGCTACACCTTC
CASSATGNYGYTF
>TRBV10-3|TRBJ2-1|-|few
TGTGCCATCAGTGAAGAGAAACAGTCCAATGAGCAGTTCTTC
CAISEEKQSNEQFF
>TRBV6-4|TRBJ2-1|TRBD2|-
TGTGCCAGCAGTGACTATGGACTAGCGGAGGTCCGTGAGCAGTTCTTC
CASSDYGLAEVREQFF
>TRBV7-9|TRBJ1-3|-|few
TGTGCCAGCAGCCCGCAGAACAGCGGTGGAAACACCATATATTTT
CASSPQNSGGNTIYF
>TRBV14|TRBJ2-7|TRBD2|-
TGTGCCAGTTCCTGGACTAGCGGTTTCTACGAGCAGTACTTC
CASSWTSGFYEQYF
>TRBV3-1/TRBV3-2|TRBJ1-1|-|-
TGTGCCAGCAGCCATTTACAAGACACTGAAGCTTTCTTT
CASSHLQDTEAFF
>TRBV5-1|TRBJ2-5|TRBD1|-
TGCGCCAGCAGCGGACAGGGCCAAGAGACCCAGTACTTC
CASSGQGQETQYF
>TRBV4-1|TRBJ2-1|TRBD1|-
TGCGCCAGCAGCCAAGCAGGGACAGGATCCTACAATGAGCAGTTCTTC
CASSQAGTGSYNEQFF
>TRBV10-3|TRBJ1-3|-|-
TGTGCCATCAGTGAAGGAGCTTCTGGAAACACCATATATTTT
CAISEGASGNTIYF
>TRBV2|TRBJ1-2|-|-
TGTGCCAGCAGTGAAGAGCCTATCGTCTATGGCTACACCTTC
CASSEEPIVYGYTF
>TRBV7-9|TRBJ2-2|-|-
TGTGCCAGCAGCTTAGTACAGGTTTCGGCCGGGGAGCTGTTTTTT
CASSLVQVSAGELFF
>TRBV19|TRBJ1-2|TRBD1|-
TGTGCCAGTTTGGGACAGGCCAACTACTATGGCTACACCTTC
CASLGQANYYGYTF
>TRBV9|TRBJ2-7|-|-
TGTGCCAGCAGCTCCAATTACGAGCAGTACTTC
CASSSNYEQYF
>TRBV14|TRBJ2-3|-|-
TGTGCCAGCAGCCAAAATGAGGGCGTCACAGATACGCAGTATTTT
CASSQNEGVTDTQYF
>TRBV19|TRBJ1-5|-|-
TGTGCCAGTAGGAGGGATCGAAATCAGCCCCAGCATTTT
CASRRDRNQPQHF
>TRBV7-9|TRBJ1-4|TRBD1|-
TGTGCCAGCAGCCTTACGGGGACAGTGGAAAAACTGTTTTTT
CASSLTGTVEKLFF
>TRBV18|TRBJ1-2|-|-
TGTGCCAGCTCACCCCTACAGGGCCCCTGGAACTATGGCTACACCTTC
CASSPLQGPWNYGYTF
>TRBV3-1/TRBV3-2|TRBJ1-6|-|-
TGTGCCAGCAGCCCCCCCGGAGGGTTGGGGCATGGGTCACCCCTCCACTTT
CASSPPGGLGHGSPLHF
>TRBV7-3|TRBJ2-3|-|-
TGTGCCAGCAGTTCCGGGGTGAGCACAGATACGCAGTATTTT
CASSSGVSTDTQYF
>TRBV5-6|TRBJ1-5|-|-
TGTGCCAGCAGCGCCGGGTGGGGGGGCGGTCAGCCCCAGCATTTT
CASSAGWGGGQPQHF
>TRBV5-4|TRBJ2-5|TRBD2|-
TGTGCCAGCAGCCTGACTAGCGGGGGGGTCAGTGAGACCCAGTACTTC
CASSLTSGGVSETQYF
>TRBV14|TRBJ2-1|-|once
TGTGCCAGCAGCCACCGAGACCGCCGAGGCTACAATGAGCAGTTCTTC
CASSHRDRRGYNEQFF
>TRBV19|TRBJ1-4|-|-
TGTGCCAGTAGTATGTTGGAGGGAACGGTGGCTAATGAAAAACTGTTTTTT
CASSMLEGTVANEKLFF
>TRBV19|TRBJ2-5|TRBD1|once
TGTGCCAGTAGATCGGGGACAGGGGGCAGGGAGACCCAGTACTTC
CASRSGTGGRETQYF
>TRBV25-1|TRBJ1-1|TRBD1|-
TGTGCCAGCAGCCTGACAGGGTATACTGAAGCTTTCTTT
CASSLTGYTEAFF
>TRBV11-1|TRBJ2-5|-|-
TGTGCCAGCAGCCTTCACAGGGAAGAGACCCAGTACTTC
CASSLHREETQYF
>TRBV3-1/TRBV3-2|TRBJ2-2|TRBD1|many
TGTGCCAGCAGCCAAGTTTGGGACAGCTTGAACACCGGGGAGCTGTTTTTT
CASSQVWDSLNTGELFF
>TRBV20-1|TRBJ2-7|TRBD2|-
TGCAGTGCTAGAAAACTAGCGGAGCAGTACTTC
CSARKLAEQYF
>TRBV20-1|TRBJ1-1|-|-
TGCAGTGCTAGTCGTGGAGCACTGGGTATGAACACTGAAGCTTTCTTT
CSASRGALGMNTEAFF
>TRBV6-2/TRBV6-3|TRBJ2-2|-|-
TGTGCCAGCAGTTACGGGCGGACTGGGCGTAACACCGGGGAGCTGTTTTTT
CASSYGRTGRNTGELFF
>TRBV2|TRBJ1-5|-|-
TGTGCCAGCAGTGTGGGGGGGGATTTTAATCAGCCCCAGCATTTT
CASSVGGDFNQPQHF
>TRBV28|TRBJ1-5|-|many
TGTGCCAGCAGTTTATCCGGGAATAGCAATCAGCCCCAGCATTTT
CASSLSGNSNQPQHF
>TRBV7-8|TRBJ2-7|TRBD2|-
TGTGCCAGCAGCCCGCTAGCGGGTCCTTACGAGCAGTACTTC
CASSPLAGPYEQYF
>TRBV4-2|TRBJ1-1|-|-
TGTGCCAGCAGCCAAGATCCCAGTTTACAGACTGAAGCTTTCTTT
CASSQDPSLQTEAFF
>TRBV5-1|TRBJ2-3|-|-
TGCGCCAGCAGCTCTGAGGGGCAGGGGACAGATACGCAGTATTTT
CASSSEGQGTDTQYF
>TRBV5-4|TRBJ1-2|-|-
TGTGCCAGCAGCTTCTATCAGATAGAGGGTGGCTACACCTTC
CASSFYQIEGGYTF
>TRBV2|TRBJ2-3|TRBD2|-
TGTGCCAGCAGTTCGCTAGCGGGGGGCACAGATACGCAGTATTTT
CASSSLAGGTDTQYF
>TRBV7-3|TRBJ1-5|-|-
TGTGCCAGCAGCTTGGGTCCGGGTCAGCCCCAGCATTTT
CASSLGPGQPQHF
>TRBV5-1|TRBJ1-2|TRBD1|-
TGCGCCAGCAGCAGGACAGGGGGTGGCTATGGCTACACCTTC
CASSRTGGGYGYTF
>TRBV6-2/TRBV6-3|TRBJ2-3|-|-
TGTGCCAGCAGTCCCGGGACAACCCCCTCGGATACGCAGTATTTT
CASSPGTTPSDTQYF
>TRBV12-3/TRBV12-4|TRBJ1-2|-|few
TGTGCCAGCACCCCGGGGGGATATGGCTACACCTTC
CASTPGGYGYTF
>TRBV7-9|TRBJ1-4|TRBD1|-
TGTGCCAGCAGCTACCGGGACAGGGATGAAAAACTGTTTTTT
CASSYRDRDEKLFF
>TRBV5-1|TRBJ2-1|-|-
TGCGCCAGCAGCACGGACAGTAGCTCCTACAATGAGCAGTTCTTC
CASSTDSSSYNEQFF